These 7 T cell receptor beta chains share one sample of origin, sequenced in a study of tissue T cells after allogeneic stem cell transplantation. As to time point: mouse harvest day 14 after allogeneic transplant. Tail vein injection delivered 10^7 T-cell-depleted bone marrow cells and 10^6 splenic CD5+ T cells. Clones were sequenced by immunoSEQ multiplex PCR, and TCRdb holds only the in-frame ones, with some missing. The data contain about 1,800 clones, 40% to 60% of them seen just once; the ten biggest clones take up roughly 29%. The material sequenced was blood. Receptors were obtained from a female BALB/c mouse given C57BL/6 T cells with graft-versus-host disease after an allogeneic hematopoietic cell transplant.

A few counts support this clone. Gene names denote mouse genes. Incomplete CDR3 DNA: TGTGCCAGCAGCGGGACAACAAACACCGGGCAGCTCTAC. Translated: CASSGTTNTGQLY. The full CDR3 protein is CASSGTTNTGQLYF. This rearrangement joins TRBV26 to TRBJ2-2; tentative D call: TRBD1 (6 bases). The read gets to within 1 residue of the CDR3 end, and the germline J gene fills in the rest. Germline V gene lookup returns CDR1 KGHPV and CDR2 FQNQEV (reference sequence). The CDR3 length is 14 residues. Trimming removed 6 bases at V and 0 bases at J, with 8 bases between.

This clone was picked up a small number of times. Gene and germline names: mouse. The read finishes 1 residue shy of the CDR3 end, and the germline J gene is used to complete it. This chain links TRBV13-2 with TRBJ2-7; 8 bases map to TRBD2. This CDR3 is built from 14 residues. CDR1 and CDR2 from the germline V gene are NNHNN and SYGAGS (reference sequence). J lost 2 bases, V lost 2 bases, and 3 bases had no gene match. The CDR3 is CASGEGGGPYEQYF. CDR3 bases read: TGTGCCAGCGGTGAGGGGGGGGGCCCCTATGAACAGTAC.

A word on this clone: Gene names follow the mouse nomenclature. Partial CDR3 DNA: TGTGCCAGCAGTTTGGAGGGGGATGGAAATACGCTCTAT. Its protein is CASSLEGDGNTLY. The full CDR3 reads CASSLEGDGNTLYF. V usage is TRBV14 and J usage is TRBJ1-3; a possible D gene is TRBD1 (6 bases). The read halts 1 residue ahead of the CDR3 end, with the missing end drawn from the germline J gene. Germline V lookup: CDR1 SGHDT, CDR2 FRDEAV. V gave up 2 bases and J gave up 3 bases, with 9 bases separating them. The CDR3 contains 14 residues.

This clone was seen a few times. Gene and germline names: mouse. The DNA ends 1 residue before the CDR3 does, and the rest of the CDR3 is filled in from the germline J gene. The chain has TRBV13-3 and TRBJ1-2; 8 positions match TRBD1. Germline V gene sequence: CDR1 NNHDY, CDR2 SYVADS. V lost 2 bases, J lost 2 bases, and 2 bases stayed unmatched. This CDR3 is 14 amino acids long. The CDR3 reads CASSEDRVNSDYTF. The sequenced CDR3 bases are TGTGCCAGCAGTGAGGACAGGGTGAACTCCGACTACACC.

This clone showed up just a few times. Germline and genes here are mouse. With the read ending 1 residue before the CDR3 end, the germline J gene is used to fill in that end. The genes are TRBV3 and TRBJ1-3; no firm D call. CDR1 and CDR2 (germline): SNHLY, FYNGKV (reference sequence). The V end lost 0 bases, the J end lost 2 bases, and 5 bases lay between the germline ends. The CDR3 spans 14 residues. The sequenced CDR3 bases are TGTGCCAGCAGCTTAGCAGGGACTGGAAATACGCTCTAT. Translation: CASSLAGTGNTLY. In full, the CDR3 is CASSLAGTGNTLYF.

This clone is large within its sample. These gene names are mouse names. The observed sequence ends 1 residue before the CDR3 terminus, with the missing tail filled in from the germline J gene. The chain employs TRBV26 and TRBJ2-7; 9 bases line up with TRBD2. V was pared by 3 bases and J by 4 bases, with 1 base of the junction left unmatched. The V gene's germline CDR1 is KGHPV and CDR2 FQNQEV (reference sequence). The CDR3 is 13 residues long. The CDR3 reads CASSLWGGYEQYF. The DNA read from the CDR3 is TGTGCCAGCAGTCTCTGGGGGGGTTATGAACAGTAC.

Concerning this clone: The genes are named according to mouse. The CDR3 is cut off 1 residue early in the read; its end comes from the germline J gene. The gene calls are TRBV26 and TRBJ2-3, with D perhaps matching TRBD1 (6 bases). The V and J ends lost 3 bases and 2 bases respectively, with 12 bases between them. Germline V gives CDR1 KGHPV, CDR2 FQNQEV (reference sequence). The CDR3 runs 15 residues. The covered CDR3 bases are TGTGCCAGCAGTCTAGGTCAGGGGTTTGCAGAAACGCTGTAT. This codes for CASSLGQGFAETLY. The whole CDR3 protein is CASSLGQGFAETLYF.